These 32 T cell receptor beta chains were all obtained from the same sample, sequenced in a study of blood T cells in healthy people across ages. A second PCR of 7 to 11 cycles used a sample-barcoded 5' primer and a J-beta primer mix. MiXCR, run by TCRdb on the 5' RACE reads, gives a single entry per CDR3 protein. In the table there are roughly 1,500,000 distinct CDR3 sequences, around 39% of which are singletons. The sequenced sample consisted of blood. These receptors were collected from a young woman in good health.

This clonotype came up once. The chain couples TRBV7-2 to TRBJ2-4; 11 bases are shared with TRBD2. The J call may be mistaken, given a closer DNA end match to TRBJ2-5. Germline CDR1 SGHTA, CDR2 FQGNSA. There are 16 residues in the CDR3. The CDR3 sequence is CASTSGGRSCQETQYF. The CDR3 DNA reads TGTGCCAGCACTAGCGGGGGGCGCTCATGCCAAGAGACCCAGTACTTC.

The CDR3 sequence is CASSKTSGRPPKNIQYF. The CDR3 nucleotides read TGTGCCAGCAGCAAAACCAGCGGGAGGCCCCCCAAAAACATTCAGTACTTC. This sequence joins TRBV21-1 and TRBJ2-5; TRBD2 is the table's D call, not checked against the DNA. The assigned J gene may be wrong: the sequence end matches TRBJ2-4 better. TRBV21-1 is classified as a pseudogene. The CDR3 is 17 amino acids.

The chain employs TRBV3-1 and TRBJ2-4; D perhaps matches TRBD2 (6 bases). The end of the DNA fits TRBJ2-7 better, so the J call may be wrong. Germline CDR1 is LGHDT and CDR2 is YNNKEL (reference sequence). This CDR3 has 14 residues. This CDR3 reads CASSQDFSGYEQYF. CDR3 coding DNA: TGTGCCAGCAGCCAAGATTTTAGCGGCTACGAGCAGTACTTC.

CDR3 amino acids: CASSQNVRLGQGYNEQFF. CDR3 coding DNA: TGCGCCAGCAGCCAAAATGTCCGGTTGGGACAAGGATACAATGAGCAGTTCTTC. This rearrangement joins TRBV4-1 to TRBJ2-1; D may be TRBD1 (6 bases). With 2 bases removed from V and 4 bases from J, the gap between germline ends came to 21 bases. There are 18 residues in the CDR3. Germline V gene lookup returns CDR1 MGHRA and CDR2 YSYEKL.

The rearrangement links TRBV20-1 to TRBJ1-1; no clear D. Germline values: CDR1 DFQATT, CDR2 SNEGSKA (reference sequence). There are 13 residues in the CDR3. Trimming pared 6 bases from V and 0 bases from J, leaving 11 bases between. The CDR3 region has the DNA TGCAGTGCCCCTTTGTATCTGAACACTGAAGCTTTCTTT. It is translated as CSAPLYLNTEAFF.

The genes are TRBV5-4 and TRBJ2-1, with unresolved D. The CDR3 length is 12 residues. Between the trimmed V and J ends, which lost 0 bases and 13 bases, there was a span of 11 bases. The germline V gene has CDR1 SGHNT and CDR2 YYREEE (reference sequence). The CDR3 DNA reads TGTGCCAGCAGCTTGGACTCAAGAGCACAGTTCTTC. This translates into CASSLDSRAQFF.

The V gene is TRBV15, the J gene TRBJ2-1, with TRBD1 matching over 10 bases. This CDR3 contains 17 residues. V shed 0 bases, J shed 4 bases, and the junction held 6 bases outside the gene matches. CDR1 is LNHNV and CDR2 is YYDKDF in the germline V gene (reference sequence). The CDR3 sequence: CATSRDGGQGGYNEQFF. CDR3 DNA: TGTGCCACCAGCAGAGATGGCGGACAGGGGGGTTACAATGAGCAGTTCTTC.

The sample holds a few counts of this clonotype. The genes are TRBV4-2 and TRBJ1-2; no clear D. The ends were cut back, 0 bases at V and 0 bases at J, with 8 bases in the middle. This CDR3 contains 15 residues. Germline V gives CDR1 LGHNA, CDR2 YNFKEQ. CDR3 coding DNA: TGTGCCAGCAGCCAAGAAGAGGAGTCTAACTATGGCTACACCTTC. Translated, it gives CASSQEEESNYGYTF.

The chain employs TRBV7-9 and TRBJ1-1; D remains ambiguous. This CDR3 contains 19 residues. Germline V gene lookup returns CDR1 SEHNR and CDR2 FQNEAQ (reference sequence). Trimming left V 5 bases short and J 0 bases short, with 25 bases between. CDR3 bases: TGTGCCAGCAGCGAATCCGCCACCGACCCCACCACCCTGAACACTGAAGCTTTCTTT. This gives the protein CASSESATDPTTLNTEAFF.

In its sample, this clonotype was seen a few times. V is TRBV3-1 and J is TRBJ2-7, with TRBD2 identical over 11 bases. V gave up 0 bases and J gave up 5 bases; unmatched junction bases: 3. This CDR3 spans 15 amino acids. CDR1 is LGHDT and CDR2 is YNNKEL in the germline V gene (reference sequence). CDR3 in amino acids: CASSQDPLAGDEQYF. The CDR3 region has the DNA TGTGCCAGCAGCCAAGATCCACTAGCGGGAGACGAGCAGTACTTC.

This clonotype turned up a few times. V and J are TRBV12-3 or TRBV12-4 and TRBJ2-7, with D tentatively TRBD1 or TRBD2 (5 bases each). V dropped 6 bases and J dropped 6 bases, with 15 bases sitting between them. This CDR3 region has 13 residues. The chain's CDR3 is CASSRGRNGEQYF. The CDR3 coding sequence is TGTGCCAGCAGCCGGGGCCGTAATGGCGAGCAGTACTTC.

There are a few counts of this clonotype. V is TRBV6-5 and J is TRBJ2-7; 10 bases are a match to TRBD2. CDR3 length: 16 residues. Losses at the gene ends were 0 bases for V and 5 bases for J; bases not matched to a gene: 7. The germline CDR1 and CDR2 sequences are MNHEY and SVGAGI. The CDR3, as DNA: TGTGCCAGCAGTTACTCGAAGGCTAGCGGGGGACACGAGCAGTACTTC. Its translation is CASSYSKASGGHEQYF.

The table lists this clonotype with a few counts. The chain uses TRBV4-2 and TRBJ2-7, with 7 bases lining up with TRBD1. The CDR3 sequence is 15 residues long. The V segment lost 4 bases and the J segment 3 bases; nucleotides outside the gene matches: 9. The germline CDR1 and CDR2 sequences are LGHNA and YNFKEQ. CDR3 sequence (DNA): TGTGCCAGCAGCCCATACTCGACAGGGTTCTACGAGCAGTACTTC. This sequence encodes CASSPYSTGFYEQYF.

The chain couples TRBV21-1 to TRBJ2-1; whether TRBD1, the table's D call, matches the DNA was not checked. TRBV21-1 is classified as a pseudogene. The CDR3 has 15 residues. CDR3 DNA sequence: TGTGCCAGCAGCAAAGGTGGACAGGGTGAGGTTGAGCAGTTCTTC. Encoded protein: CASSKGGQGEVEQFF.

The V and J genes are TRBV5-1 and TRBJ2-7; TRBD1 matches 8 bases. Losses at the gene ends were 0 bases for V and 3 bases for J; bases not matched to a gene: 11. The germline CDR1 and CDR2 sequences are SGHRS and YFSETQ. The CDR3 contains 17 residues. This CDR3 is CASSLVAGGEIFYEQYF. CDR3 DNA sequence: TGCGCCAGCAGCTTGGTAGCAGGGGGCGAGATATTCTACGAGCAGTACTTC.

The rearrangement uses TRBV11-2 and TRBJ1-2, with a possible D match to TRBD1 (6 bases). Trimming took off 6 bases at V and 4 bases at J, with 15 bases between the two ends. CDR1 is SGHAT and CDR2 is FQNNGV in the germline V gene. This CDR3 has 14 amino acids. The DNA for the CDR3 is TGTGCCAGCAGTGCCATACAGGGCCGCTATGGCTACACCTTC. It specifies CASSAIQGRYGYTF.

The V and J genes are TRBV29-1 and TRBJ2-2, with D possibly matching TRBD2 (6 bases). Germline-derived CDR1 and CDR2 are SQVTM and ANQGSEA. Trimming shortened V by 4 bases and J by 7 bases, and 19 bases separated the two germline ends. The CDR3 has 15 amino acids. The CDR3 reads CSVATGTGDGGELFF. The CDR3 coding sequence is TGCAGCGTTGCCACCGGGACGGGGGACGGCGGGGAGCTGTTTTTT.

This clonotype was found a few times. The chain recombines TRBV11-2 with TRBJ2-3; possible D gene TRBD1, 6 bases. Trimming left V 1 base short and J 7 bases short, with 12 bases between. The V gene's germline CDR1 is SGHAT and CDR2 FQNNGV. The CDR3 consists of 14 residues. The CDR3 loop reads CASSLARGPNTQYF. CDR3 bases: TGTGCCAGCAGCTTAGCCAGGGGACCGAATACGCAGTATTTT.

This chain connects TRBV2 to TRBJ2-2; TRBD1 aligns across 7 bases. Germline V gene sequence: CDR1 SNHLY, CDR2 FYNNEI. This CDR3 has 14 amino acids. V was pared by 7 bases and J by 6 bases, with 8 bases of the junction left unmatched. Written as DNA, the CDR3 is TGTGCCAGCAACATGGACAGGACTCCCGGGGAGCTGTTTTTT. This encodes CASNMDRTPGELFF.

This clonotype has a handful of counts. The V call is TRBV11-2, the J call TRBJ2-1; 15 nucleotides match TRBD2. The CDR3 consists of 16 residues. J was trimmed by 5 bases and V by 8 bases; bases with no gene match: 7. Germline V gene lookup returns CDR1 SGHAT and CDR2 FQNNGV. The CDR3 bases are TGTGCCAGCTCCGGACTAGCGGGAGGGTCCCACAATGAGCAGTTCTTC. This codes for CASSGLAGGSHNEQFF.

This sequence joins TRBV20-1 and TRBJ2-5; 8 bases align to TRBD2. The CDR3 runs 15 residues. The trim removed 6 bases at V and 5 bases at J, leaving 14 bases unmatched. The germline gives CDR1 DFQATT, CDR2 SNEGSKA (reference sequence). The CDR3 sequence is CSAQYRRGVWETQYF. CDR3 in DNA: TGCAGTGCCCAGTATAGGCGGGGGGTTTGGGAGACCCAGTACTTC.

The CDR3 DNA follows: TGCGCCAGCAGCCAAGATGAAGGAGGGGTTGTGGGTGCTTTCTTT. Encoded protein: CASSQDEGGVVGAFF. The genes are TRBV4-1 and TRBJ1-1; TRBD1 might be the D (5 bases). Germline CDR1 MGHRA, CDR2 YSYEKL. V lost 0 bases to trimming and J lost 11 bases, with 19 bases between them. The CDR3 extends over 15 amino acids.

This clonotype was observed a few times. The V and J genes are TRBV5-5 and TRBJ2-1; 10 nucleotides match TRBD2. The J call could be wrong; TRBJ2-7 is a better fit for the DNA end. The germline V gene encodes CDR1 SGHKS and CDR2 YYEKEE (reference sequence). CDR3 size: 18 residues. The CDR3 loop is CASSLDFASGGSYNEQYF. CDR3 coding DNA: TGTGCCAGCAGCTTGGATTTCGCTAGCGGGGGCTCCTACAATGAGCAGTACTTC.

The J gene is TRBJ1-1, the V gene TRBV5-1; D remains ambiguous. CDR1 and CDR2 from the germline V gene are SGHRS and YFSETQ. The V end was cut by 7 bases, the J end by 0 bases, with 13 bases between. CDR3 length: 14 amino acids. The CDR3 loop reads CASGSTGLNTEAFF. DNA of the CDR3: TGCGCCAGCGGATCGACGGGCTTGAACACTGAAGCTTTCTTT.

This clonotype was seen a few times. The J gene is TRBJ2-4, the V gene TRBV20-1, with D uncertain. The ends were cut back, 5 bases at V and 5 bases at J, with 10 bases in the middle. The CDR3 consists of 12 residues. Germline V CDR1 and CDR2: DFQATT, SNEGSKA (reference sequence). The CDR3 region has the DNA TGCAGTGCTGCCTCAAACCAAAACATTCAGTACTTC. This codes for CSAASNQNIQYF.

In this sample, this clonotype turned up a few times. The CDR3 DNA reads as TGTGCCAGCAGTGTCGGGACAGGGGAGTACGAGCAGTACTTC. It specifies CASSVGTGEYEQYF. The chain couples TRBV7-9 to TRBJ2-7, with 10 bases lining up with TRBD1. The CDR3 is 14 residues long. Trimming removed 6 bases from V and 4 bases from J; junction bases left unmatched: 6. Germline-derived CDR1 and CDR2 are SEHNR and FQNEAQ (reference sequence).

The J gene is TRBJ2-7, the V gene TRBV11-2; 14 bases map to TRBD2. V dropped 1 base and J dropped 0; count of bases not matched to a gene: 5. Germline values: CDR1 SGHAT, CDR2 FQNNGV. The CDR3 totals 18 residues. In nucleotides, the CDR3 is TGTGCCAGCAGCTTAGGTGGACTAGCGGGAGGCCACTCCTACGAGCAGTACTTC. The encoded protein is CASSLGGLAGGHSYEQYF.

This sequence joins TRBV20-1 and TRBJ2-7; D is unclear. Germline V gives CDR1 DFQATT, CDR2 SNEGSKA (reference sequence). V lost 0 bases, J lost 2 bases, and 11 bases lay in between. The CDR3 extends over 14 amino acids. The CDR3 region is CSARDPASPYEQYF. The CDR3 DNA reads TGCAGTGCTAGAGATCCCGCGAGTCCCTACGAGCAGTACTTC.

The rearrangement uses TRBV4-1 and TRBJ2-1, with D perhaps assigned TRBD1 or TRBD2 (5 bases each). There are 14 residues in the CDR3. The V gene lost 3 bases and the J gene lost 6 bases, with 12 bases spanning the gap. CDR1 is MGHRA, CDR2 YSYEKL, per germline. As DNA, the CDR3 is TGCGCCAGCAGCCAGGGGGATTTTTCCAATGAGCAGTTCTTC. This gives the protein CASSQGDFSNEQFF.

The chain recombines TRBV29-1 with TRBJ2-7; D might be TRBD1 (6 bases). The CDR3 runs to 17 residues. Germline CDR1 SQVTM, CDR2 ANQGSEA. V was cut by 1 base and J by 3 bases, with 22 bases left in between. CDR3 protein: CSVEGPVSRGWGYEQYF. The CDR3 bases are TGCAGCGTTGAAGGACCCGTGTCCAGGGGCTGGGGCTACGAGCAGTACTTC.

The chain joins TRBV2 to TRBJ1-1; TRBD1 might be the D (6 bases). The CDR3 length is 13 residues. Germline V gene lookup returns CDR1 SNHLY and CDR2 FYNNEI. Trimming cost V 6 bases and J 6 bases, with 14 bases left between them. The CDR3 coding sequence is TGTGCCAGCAGGGATACAGGGATCGCTGAAGCTTTCTTT. It yields the protein CASRDTGIAEAFF.

CDR3 amino acids: CASSPKGHDFSYEQYF. In nucleotides, the CDR3 is TGTGCCAGCAGCCCTAAGGGACACGACTTCTCCTACGAGCAGTACTTC. The chain is built from TRBV28 and TRBJ2-7; weak D call: TRBD1 (6 bases). CDR3 length: 16 residues. The V end was cut by 6 bases, the J end by 0 bases, with 18 bases between. Germline CDR1 is MDHEN and CDR2 is SYDVKM.